This record concerns one TCR beta chain sequence. What it binds is unknown. The data derive from a study of vaccination and CD4 T cells after COVID-19. Unmatched junction bases numbered 2, after V lost 0 bases and J lost 1 base. This CDR3 comprises 15 residues. Per the germline V gene, CDR1 is GTSNPN and CDR2 is SVGIG (reference sequence). Treatment reported: roughly 11-day PBMC culture with coronavirus spike peptide pools or control peptides (ViraFEST assay). Sequenced with the Oncomine TCR Beta short-read assay was DNA taken from cultured CD4+ T cells. MiXCR, applied by TCRdb to the PCR reads, yields one record per CDR3 protein. This table holds some 21,000 distinct CDR3 sequences, approximately 50% found once.

The sequenced material came from CD4+ T cells from blood, cultured in vitro. This clonotype originated in a human donor who had recovered from COVID-19. The V call is TRBV30, the J call TRBJ2-1; 8 bases are a match to TRBD1. DNA for the CDR3: TGTGCCTGGAGTGTCCAGGGGGCATCCTACAATGAGCAGTTCTTC. Translation: CAWSVQGASYNEQFF.